The clone carrying this T cell receptor (beta chain) was counted a few times. Its antigen is still unknown. Molecular barcoding with unique molecular identifiers was used for the TCRbeta library. TCRdb re-called the PCR reads with MiXCR, one entry per CDR3 protein. Of more than 400,000 distinct CDR3 sequences in the sample, roughly 44% were seen once. This sample was included in a study of T-cell reconstitution after alpha-beta-depleted transplantation in children. Study observations and caveats: One year post-transplant, T-cell counts and diversity were largely derived from T cells produced anew. Several hundred expanded graft clones reportedly gave rise to the alpha-beta T cells present about two months after transplant. The origin of high day-60 TCRbeta diversity in some patients lay in surviving recipient T cells and thymic progenitors.

The germline V gene encodes CDR1 WSHSY and CDR2 SAAADI. Trimming stripped 6 bases from V and 2 bases from J, with 7 bases between. The CDR3 covers 12 residues. The source was PBMCs, collected before TCRalphabeta/CD19-depleted stem cell transplant. The TCR was taken from a girl aged 2-9 years with aplastic anemia, due to receive a stem cell transplant. V is TRBV10-2 and J is TRBJ2-5; D unclear. In DNA form, the CDR3 reads TGCGCCAGCAGACTACCTCAAGAGACCCAGTACTTC. Protein: CASRLPQETQYF.